This TCR beta chain stems from a study of shared clonotypes between healthy human individuals. Findings and limits, study-wide: Few donors restricted represented genetic and exposure-history diversity.

Note on this clone: Its target is unknown.

TCRdb's copy holds only in-frame clones and misses some; the assay was immunoSEQ multiplex PCR. The sample gives fewer than 1.4 million clones, approximately 80% of which show up once; 0.6% to 0.75% is in the top ten. The CDR3 sequence is 16 residues long. The V gene end was trimmed by 4 bases and the J gene end by 2 bases; junction bases not matched to a gene: 6. Germline V gene data show CDR1 as LNHDA and CDR2 as SQIVND (reference sequence). The origin of this receptor is a young man in good health. Some clones in this sample may be carry-over from other donors' samples. The sample consisted of memory CD4+ T cells from PBMCs. Subset specified: CD45RA-negative fraction. The J gene is TRBJ1-5, the V gene TRBV19; 9 nucleotides agree with TRBD1. The CDR3 sequence: CASSTTGGGGNQPQHF. CDR3 nucleotide sequence: TGTGCCAGTAGTACAACAGGGGGCGGTGGCAATCAGCCCCAGCATTTT.